The T cell receptor (beta chain) under discussion was sequenced for a study of OX40 agonist ivuxolimab in advanced cancers. Study at large: The diagnoses of dose-escalation patients were hepatocellular carcinoma, melanoma, renal cell or head and neck cancer. Mean age about 60 years, range about 23 to 79; roughly 80% male. Study-level results: At 0.1 to 3.0 mg/kg and by week 6, clonal expansion occurred in CD4+ and CD8+ blood T cells.

With 6 bases removed from V and 2 bases from J, the gap between germline ends came to 10 bases. The CDR3 totals 13 residues. Germline CDR1 reads ENHRY; CDR2 reads SYGVKD. Notes on this clone: Its specificity is unknown.

Assay: immunoSEQ multiplex PCR; the TCRdb copy retains only in-frame clones and omits some. The sample shows tens of thousands of clones, roughly 83% of them seen only once. Source: CD4+ or CD8+ T cells sorted from blood, taken in a trial of the OX40 agonist ivuxolimab. This sequence was found in an adult with an advanced solid tumor such as melanoma, head and neck, liver or kidney cancer. The rearrangement uses TRBV10-3 and TRBJ1-2, with a possible D match to TRBD1 (5 bases). The CDR3 nucleotides read TGTGCCATCAGGACAGACCAAAACTATGGCTACACCTTC. Protein sequence: CAIRTDQNYGYTF.